This T cell receptor (beta chain) stems from a study of a mutant IDH1 vaccine in newly diagnosed glioma. Using immunoSEQ multiplex PCR, the repertoire was profiled, and TCRdb retains in-frame clones only, with some absent. The data show some 61,000 clones, approximately 86% seen once. CDR1 is SNHLY and CDR2 is FYNNEI in the germline V gene. There are 15 residues in the CDR3. With V trimmed by 1 base and J by 3 bases, 4 bases remained unmatched. With respect to this clone: Its antigen remains unknown.

Time point indicated: baseline, week 1 (first vaccination visit). The sample's treatment: pre-vaccination baseline after standard-of-care therapy. Study-level results: Pseudoprogression appeared unlinked to shifts in leading peripheral T cell clonotypes.

This clonotype originated in a man aged 25 to 40 with glioma. The sample in question was PBMCs, obtained from a glioma patient treated with radiotherapy, temozolomide or both. The chain joins TRBV2 to TRBJ2-7; 9 bases line up with TRBD2. The CDR3 spells CASSEVSSGNYEQYF. The CDR3 coding sequence is TGTGCCAGCAGTGAAGTCTCTAGCGGGAACTACGAGCAGTACTTC.